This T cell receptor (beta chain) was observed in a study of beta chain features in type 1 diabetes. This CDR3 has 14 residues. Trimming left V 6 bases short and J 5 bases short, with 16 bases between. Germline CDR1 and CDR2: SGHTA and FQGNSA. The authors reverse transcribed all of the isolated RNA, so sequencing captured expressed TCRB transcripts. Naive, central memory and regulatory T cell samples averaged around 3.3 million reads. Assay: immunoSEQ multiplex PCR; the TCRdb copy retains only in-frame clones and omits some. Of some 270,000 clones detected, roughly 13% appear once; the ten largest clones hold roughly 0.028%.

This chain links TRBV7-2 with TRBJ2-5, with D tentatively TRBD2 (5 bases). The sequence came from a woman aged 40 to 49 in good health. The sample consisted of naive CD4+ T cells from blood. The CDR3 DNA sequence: TGTGCCAGCAGAAAAGCTGCGGGTCCCGAGACCCAGTACTTC. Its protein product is CASRKAAGPETQYF.